The 11 T cell receptor beta chains given below trace back to one sample, sequenced in a study of shared clonotypes between healthy human individuals. Some clones are missing from TCRdb's copy, which holds only in-frame ones; the method was immunoSEQ multiplex PCR. The sample consists of 300,000 to 350,000 clones, about 73% of them appearing once. Sequenced sample: memory CD4+ T cells sorted from blood. Subset here: CD45RA-negative fraction. Every receptor here comes from a man aged 25-45 years in good health.

Notes on this clone: Other DNA sequences of this sample code for an identical CDR3. CDR3 coding DNA: TGTGCCAGCAGCTTAGTAGGGGTGGAGACCCAGTACTTC. This codes for CASSLVGVETQYF. The chain is built from TRBV11-2 and TRBJ2-5, with D perhaps matching TRBD1 (5 bases). CDR3 size: 13 residues. Deletions cut 1 base from V and 5 bases from J, with 8 bases between. The germline CDR1 and CDR2 sequences are SGHAT and FQNNGV.

A remark on this clone: One end of the junction does not line up with germline, which may come from a read error. The CDR3 region has the DNA TGCGCCAGCAGTCAAGGGGCAAGGGAAAATGAAAAACTGTTTTTT. Its protein product is CASSQGARENEKLFF. The J gene is TRBJ1-4, the V gene TRBV4-1; perhaps TRBD1 as D (5 bases). CDR1 is MGHRA, CDR2 YSYEKL, per germline. CDR3 size: 15 residues.

The chain couples TRBV11-3 to TRBJ2-5; D perhaps matches TRBD2 (5 bases). Looked up from germline, CDR1 is SGHNT and CDR2 is YENEEA. Trimming left V 4 bases short and J 7 bases short, with 13 bases between. The CDR3 extends over 13 amino acids. CDR3 DNA: TGTGCCAGCAGCTCAATAGCGTCCGGGACCCAGTACTTC. Protein product: CASSSIASGTQYF.

This clone was counted only a few times. V gene TRBV11-2 combines with J gene TRBJ2-7; 7 bases map to TRBD2. From germline, CDR1 is SGHAT and CDR2 FQNNGV. The CDR3 totals 15 residues. Trimming cost V 1 base and J 6 bases; bases outside gene matches: 9. CDR3 loop: CASSLAGGSHREQYF. The CDR3 bases are TGTGCCAGCAGCTTAGCTGGCGGGAGTCATCGCGAGCAGTACTTC.

The CDR3 nucleotides are TGTGCCAGCAGCTCGTTGGGGGCCCCGAACACTGAAGCTTTCTTT. This codes for CASSSLGAPNTEAFF. V is TRBV11-3 and J is TRBJ1-1; weak D call: TRBD1 (6 bases). Germline CDR1 reads SGHNT; CDR2 reads YENEEA. CDR3 length equals 15 residues. The V end lost 4 bases, the J end lost 1 base, and 13 bases lay between the germline ends.

This clone was found a few times. J is TRBJ2-1 and V is TRBV19; 10 bases line up with TRBD2. The CDR3 is 14 residues long. From germline, CDR1 is LNHDA and CDR2 SQIVND (reference sequence). V lost 6 bases to trimming and J lost 12 bases; unmatched junction nucleotides: 11. CDR3 nucleotide sequence: TGTGCCAGTAGCGAACAGAGCGGGAGGGTCGGGCAGTTCTTC. It encodes CASSEQSGRVGQFF. Filled out from reference TRBV19 and TRBJ2-1, the complete variable domain reads DGGITQSPKYLFRKEGQNVTLSCEQNLNHDAMYWYRQDPGQGLRLIYYSQIVNDFQKGDIAEGYSVSREKKESFPLTVTSAQKNPTAFYLCASSEQSGRVGQFFGPGTRLTVL.

This clone was detected a few times. The chain recombines TRBV6-1 with TRBJ1-5, with unresolved D. Germline V gives CDR1 MNHNS, CDR2 SASEGT. The CDR3 has 15 amino acids. Trimming cost V 1 base and J 2 bases, with 9 bases left between them. The CDR3 DNA reads TGTGCCAGCAGTGAAGGAATGGTACGCAATCAGCCCCAGCATTTT. Translating gives CASSEGMVRNQPQHF.

The V and J genes are TRBV7-9 and TRBJ2-3, with a possible D match to TRBD1 (6 bases). CDR1 and CDR2 from the germline V gene are SEHNR and FQNEAQ (reference sequence). The CDR3 contains 16 residues. Deletions cut 5 bases from V and 0 bases from J, with 15 bases between. CDR3 in amino acids: CASSEMVGGSTDTQYF. The CDR3 nucleotides read TGTGCCAGCAGCGAAATGGTAGGGGGAAGCACAGATACGCAGTATTTT.

This chain joins TRBV7-8 and TRBJ2-7, with a weak D call TRBD1 (5 bases). Germline lookup yields CDR1 SGHVS and CDR2 FQNEAQ. The CDR3 is 14 amino acids. The germline V and J ends were trimmed by 1 base and 0 bases, with 7 bases remaining between them. The CDR3 DNA follows: TGTGCCAGCAGCTTAGAAGACAGCTCCTACGAGCAGTACTTC. Amino acid sequence: CASSLEDSSYEQYF.

This chain uses TRBV6-5 with TRBJ2-1; 11 bases map to TRBD1. Germline V gene lookup returns CDR1 MNHEY and CDR2 SVGAGI. The CDR3 consists of 12 residues. V lost 8 bases to trimming and J lost 13 bases; unmatched junction nucleotides: 7. CDR3 sequence (DNA): TGTGCCAGCCTGGGGACAGGGGGTTATCAGTTCTTC. Its protein is CASLGTGGYQFF.

The V call is TRBV10-2, the J call TRBJ2-7, with a possible D match to TRBD1 (6 bases). The CDR3 extends over 14 amino acids. Germline V CDR1 and CDR2: WSHSY, SAAADI. V was trimmed by 6 bases and J by 0 bases, leaving 12 bases between them. Written as DNA, the CDR3 is TGCGCCAGCAGCGAGCAGGGGATCTCCTACGAGCAGTACTTC. Encoded protein: CASSEQGISYEQYF.